Here is one T cell receptor beta chain with its context. As yet, its antigen is unknown. Measured with immunoSEQ multiplex PCR; TCRdb has only the in-frame clones, and not every one. The data show tens of thousands of clones, roughly four fifths seen once. This sample is drawn from a study of PD-L1 blockade in urothelial cancer. As for the study in general: Twenty-five out of 29 patients were men whose urothelial cancer was bladder-origin.

Time point described: pretreatment peripheral blood. Broader study findings: Pretreatment peripheral blood TCR clonality that fell below the median predicted better survival among the patients studied.

The CDR3 consists of 17 residues. The V and J ends lost 0 bases and 1 base respectively, with 17 bases between them. Germline lookup yields CDR1 SGHTS and CDR2 YDEGEE. This chain joins TRBV5-8 and TRBJ2-7, with D possibly being TRBD2 (6 bases). This TCR was sampled from a man aged 70-80 years with urothelial cancer. The sequencing used PBMCs, collected around atezolizumab (anti-PD-L1) treatment. This CDR3 is CASSLGLGGLQSYEQYF. CDR3 nucleotides: TGTGCCAGCAGCTTGGGGCTCGGGGGACTCCAGTCCTACGAGCAGTACTTC. Together with reference TRBV5-8 and TRBJ2-7, the CDR3 gives the full variable domain: EAGVTQSPTHLIKTRGQQATLRCSPISGHTSVYWYQQALGLGLQFLLWYDEGEERNRGNFPPRFSGRQFPNYSSELNVNALELEDSALYLCASSLGLGGLQSYEQYFGPGTRLTVT.